The source of this TCR beta chain is a study of blood T cell repertoires in COVID-19. In the study overall: Italy, Spain and the United States were the sources of the convalescent and acute COVID-19 samples.

The authors' processing: Amplification with reference gene primers provided the estimates of nucleated cell counts. Method: immunoSEQ multiplex PCR; TCRdb's copy keeps in-frame clones and lacks some. V and J calls and clone size come straight from that table; D and trimming were deduced from the DNA. The sample records under 200,000 clones, around 76% being singletons. The Seattle patients, enrolled during active infection, were followed longitudinally. This clonotype was obtained from a woman aged 55 to 70 with COVID-19, enrolled during active disease. The source material was peripheral blood.

Here the CDR3 reads CASSAALVDEQYF. The DNA of the CDR3 is TGTGCCAGCAGCGCGGCGCTAGTAGACGAGCAGTACTTC. The chain is built from TRBV7-8 and TRBJ2-7; D is ambiguous. The CDR3 is 13 residues long. V was clipped by 5 bases and J by 5 bases, with 13 bases between them. CDR1 is SGHVS, CDR2 FQNEAQ, per germline.